This T cell receptor (beta chain) was identified in a study of blood T cell repertoires in COVID-19. Study overall: Samples came from the United States, Italy and Spain, spanning acute and convalescent COVID-19. T cells, B-cell-depleted T cells, or PBMCs provided the cDNA or gDNA that served as material.

TCRdb's copy holds only in-frame clones and misses some; the assay was immunoSEQ multiplex PCR. The sample contains about 78,000 clones, about 90% of which appear only once. The sample comprised peripheral blood. The source is a woman between 50 and 59 years old in a cohort sampled during active COVID-19.

The CDR3 sequence: CASSLLGAETQYF. The CDR3 bases are TGTGCCAGCAGCTTGTTAGGGGCCGAGACCCAGTACTTC. The J gene is TRBJ2-5, the V gene TRBV5-6, with a tentative D call TRBD1 (5 bases). The CDR3 spans 13 residues. With 1 base removed from V and 5 bases from J, the gap between germline ends came to 9 bases. Germline V gives CDR1 SGHDT, CDR2 YYEEEE.